These 26 T cell receptor beta chains share one sample of origin, sequenced in a study of CD8+ T cells in alopecia areata. Noted treatment: oral pan-JAK inhibitor, 5-10 mg twice daily. Extracted RNA was reverse transcribed, and the resulting cDNA served as sequencing template. Assay: immunoSEQ multiplex PCR; the TCRdb copy retains only in-frame clones and omits some. This sample has 150,000 to 200,000 clones, with 55% to 75% found just once. Sample: CD4+ T cells sorted from blood, taken at week 24, from a patient treated with tofacitinib. The receptors were sampled from a human donor with alopecia areata.

The V gene is TRBV5-6, the J gene TRBJ2-5, with a possible D match to TRBD2 (5 bases). The CDR3 is 13 residues long. V lost 4 bases to trimming and J lost 5 bases, with 12 bases between them. Germline CDR1 and CDR2: SGHDT and YYEEEE. The chain's CDR3 is CASSTGRGETQYF. For the CDR3, the DNA is TGTGCCAGCAGCACCGGTCGCGGGGAGACCCAGTACTTC.

This clone turned up a few times. The J gene is TRBJ2-1, the V gene TRBV7-2; 12 bases fit TRBD2. CDR1 and CDR2 from the germline V gene are SGHTA and FQGNSA. The length of the CDR3 is 15 residues. V gave up 5 bases and J gave up 8 bases; unmatched junction bases: 7. As DNA, the CDR3 is TGTGCCAGCAGCCGAGGGACTAGCGGGTGGGATGAGCAGTTCTTC. Its protein product is CASSRGTSGWDEQFF.

This clone has just one count. The gene calls are TRBV7-9 and TRBJ2-5, with TRBD2 matching 9 bases. V was clipped by 4 bases and J by 5 bases; unmatched bases: 17. CDR3 length equals 18 residues. In germline, CDR1 is SEHNR, CDR2 FQNEAQ (reference sequence). The CDR3: CASSSSFVGSGSTETQYF. CDR3 sequence (DNA): TGTGCCAGCAGCTCCAGCTTCGTGGGTAGCGGGAGTACGGAGACCCAGTACTTC.

This clone is deemed medium-sized (0.01 to 0.1%). The chain is built from TRBV4-1 and TRBJ1-1; unclear D gene. Looked up from germline, CDR1 is MGHRA and CDR2 is YSYEKL. CDR3 length: 13 amino acids. With 0 bases removed from V and 8 bases from J, the gap between germline ends came to 10 bases. The CDR3, as DNA: TGCGCCAGCAGCCAAGATGTGGGAAGAGAAGCTTTCTTT. This gives the protein CASSQDVGREAFF.

The chain links TRBV5-4 to TRBJ1-1; D uncertain. The CDR3 covers 13 residues. The V gene lost 3 bases and the J gene lost 6 bases, with 12 bases spanning the gap. Germline CDR1 reads SGHNT; CDR2 reads YYREEE (reference sequence). CDR3: CASSSPPTAEAFF. In DNA form, the CDR3 reads TGTGCCAGCAGCTCCCCGCCGACGGCTGAAGCTTTCTTT.

The rearrangement links TRBV29-1 to TRBJ2-7; possible D gene TRBD1, 6 bases. CDR3 length: 15 residues. Germline V gene data show CDR1 as SQVTM and CDR2 as ANQGSEA. V gave up 0 bases and J gave up 3 bases, with 15 bases separating them. The CDR3 here is CSVEDLGQGHYEQYF. CDR3 DNA: TGCAGCGTTGAAGATCTCGGTCAGGGGCACTACGAGCAGTACTTC.

This clone has more than one count but fewer than ten. The chain employs TRBV7-2 and TRBJ1-1, with 8 positions matching TRBD1. The CDR3 extends over 16 amino acids. Germline CDR1 and CDR2: SGHTA and FQGNSA. Trimming removed 5 bases from V and 5 bases from J; junction bases left unmatched: 13. CDR3 DNA: TGTGCCAGCAGCCCTGGGCTTTACAGGGGGAATACTGAAGCTTTCTTT. Its protein is CASSPGLYRGNTEAFF.

As to this clone: At the DNA level, this CDR3 is encoded by other sequences in the same sample as well. V usage is TRBV20-1 and J usage is TRBJ2-7, with TRBD2 as a possible D gene (5 bases). V shed 3 bases and J shed 6 bases, with 9 bases lying between them. Germline CDR1 DFQATT, CDR2 SNEGSKA (reference sequence). The CDR3 is 11 amino acids. CDR3 nucleotide sequence: TGCAGTGCTAGTCTGGACTCCGAGCAGTACTTC. Residues: CSASLDSEQYF.

The rearrangement joins TRBV5-1 to TRBJ2-7, with D possibly matching TRBD1 (5 bases). The germline gives CDR1 SGHRS, CDR2 YFSETQ. The V end lost 4 bases, the J end lost 5 bases, and 16 bases lay between the germline ends. CDR3 length: 14 residues. The CDR3 DNA is TGCGCCAGCAGCACTTCAGGGCCCCTGGACGAGCAGTACTTC. The encoded protein is CASSTSGPLDEQYF.

This chain connects TRBV25-1 to TRBJ1-5, with TRBD1 matching 9 bases. V gave up 1 base and J gave up 6 bases; unmatched junction bases: 7. The germline CDR1 and CDR2 sequences are MGHDK and SYGVNS. The CDR3 spans 16 residues. The CDR3 protein is CASSESGTGTFQPQHF. The CDR3 nucleotides read TGTGCCAGCAGTGAATCGGGGACAGGGACATTTCAGCCCCAGCATTTT.

This clone has just a few counts. The genes are TRBV6-5 and TRBJ1-3; no clear D gene. Germline CDR1 MNHEY, CDR2 SVGAGI. V lost 4 bases and J lost 2, with 3 bases in between. CDR3 length: 12 amino acids. CDR3 bases: TGTGCCAGCAGTTTAACTGGAAACACCATATATTTT. Translating it yields CASSLTGNTIYF.

The sample holds one count of this clone. The chain uses TRBV5-1 and TRBJ2-7; D perhaps matches TRBD2 (6 bases). The CDR3 loop spans 12 amino acids. Deletions cut 6 bases from V and 5 bases from J, with 12 bases between. CDR1 SGHRS and CDR2 YFSETQ come from the germline V gene. Here the CDR3 DNA reads TGCGCCAGCACCTGGGGCGGGGACGAGCAGTACTTC. It yields the protein CASTWGGDEQYF. Supplemented by reference TRBV5-1 and TRBJ2-7, the full variable domain reads KAGVTQTPRYLIKTRGQQVTLSCSPISGHRSVSWYQQTPGQGLQFLFEYFSETQRNKGNFPGRFSGRQFSNSRSEMNVSTLELGDSALYLCASTWGGDEQYFGPGTRLTVT.

The genes are TRBV29-1 and TRBJ2-5, with 10 nucleotides matching TRBD2. The CDR3 length is 17 residues. Germline CDR1 reads SQVTM; CDR2 reads ANQGSEA. Trimming took 4 bases from V and 3 from J; bases not matched to a gene: 14. The CDR3 sequence: CSVGRLAGEGGEETQYF. CDR3 nucleotides: TGCAGCGTTGGAAGGCTAGCGGGAGAGGGCGGGGAAGAGACCCAGTACTTC.

The V and J genes are TRBV7-2 and TRBJ2-3; unclear D gene. The V and J ends lost 3 bases and 6 bases respectively, with 16 bases between them. This CDR3 comprises 15 residues. Germline assignment: CDR1 SGHTA and CDR2 FQGNSA. The CDR3 is CASSLSGDPGDTQYF. CDR3 sequence (DNA): TGTGCCAGCAGCTTGTCCGGAGATCCAGGCGATACGCAGTATTTT.

This clone was counted only a few times. This chain joins TRBV13 and TRBJ2-3; either TRBD1 or TRBD2 may supply D (6 bases each). Between the trimmed V and J ends, which lost 1 base and 2 bases, there was a span of 10 bases. Germline lookup yields CDR1 PRHDT and CDR2 FYEKMQ (reference sequence). The CDR3 length is 15 residues. CDR3 sequence reads: CASSLEGDFTDTQYF. As DNA, the CDR3 is TGTGCCAGCAGCTTAGAGGGGGACTTCACAGATACGCAGTATTTT. The full variable domain, with the rest looked up from reference TRBV13 and TRBJ2-3, is AAGVIQSPRHLIKEKRETATLKCYPIPRHDTVYWYQQGPGQDPQFLISFYEKMQSDKGSIPDRFSAQQFSDYHSELNMSSLELGDSALYFCASSLEGDFTDTQYFGPGTRLTVL.

As to this clone: Other DNA variants within this sample encode the same CDR3. CDR3 in DNA: TGCGCCAGCAGCTTGGATGGGAACACCGGGGAGCTGTTTTTT. It encodes CASSLDGNTGELFF. The gene calls are TRBV5-1 and TRBJ2-2; D call uncertain. CDR1 and CDR2 (germline): SGHRS, YFSETQ. The CDR3 covers 14 residues. V was pared by 0 bases and J by 1 base, with 4 bases between.

This chain links TRBV29-1 with TRBJ2-7; 10 nucleotides line up with TRBD2. Germline CDR1 SQVTM, CDR2 ANQGSEA. This CDR3 is 13 amino acids long. Trimming at V came to 7 bases and at J to 6 bases, leaving 9 bases not matched to a gene. In nucleotides, the CDR3 is TGCAGCGCCACCTCCTCTAGCGGGGGCGAGCAGTACTTC. As protein: CSATSSSGGEQYF.

The genes are TRBV2 and TRBJ2-2; 7 positions match TRBD1. In germline, CDR1 is SNHLY, CDR2 FYNNEI. The V and J ends lost 2 bases and 6 bases, in that order; junction bases with no gene match: 3. The CDR3 has 14 residues. The CDR3 region is CASSETGQAGELFF. The CDR3 DNA reads TGTGCCAGCAGTGAAACCGGACAGGCCGGGGAGCTGTTTTTT. The full variable domain, completed using reference TRBV2 and TRBJ2-2, is EPEVTQTPSHQVTQMGQEVILRCVPISNHLYFYWYRQILGQKVEFLVSFYNNEISEKSEIFDDQFSVERPDGSNFTLKIRSTKLEDSAMYFCASSETGQAGELFFGEGSRLTVL.

This clone was observed a handful of times. This chain joins TRBV28 and TRBJ2-4; TRBD1 aligns across 8 bases. Per the germline V gene, CDR1 is MDHEN and CDR2 is SYDVKM. This CDR3 has 18 residues. Trimming took 6 bases from V and 4 from J; bases not matched to a gene: 17. The CDR3 sequence: CASSTTQNTDRVKNIQYF. The CDR3 region has the DNA TGTGCCAGCAGCACGACTCAAAATACGGACAGGGTTAAAAACATTCAGTACTTC.

This chain links TRBV2 with TRBJ1-4; weak D call: TRBD1 (6 bases). CDR1 is SNHLY, CDR2 FYNNEI, per germline. Trimming stripped 6 bases from V and 8 bases from J, with 19 bases between. The CDR3 totals 15 residues. CDR3 DNA: TGTGCCAGCAGAGAACGGACAGCTCTAAGCGAAAAACTGTTTTTT. Translation: CASRERTALSEKLFF. The complete variable domain, with remaining parts taken from reference TRBV2 and TRBJ1-4, reads EPEVTQTPSHQVTQMGQEVILRCVPISNHLYFYWYRQILGQKVEFLVSFYNNEISEKSEIFDDQFSVERPDGSNFTLKIRSTKLEDSAMYFCASRERTALSEKLFFGSGTQLSVL.

This chain uses TRBV30 with TRBJ2-1, with no clear D. Looked up from germline, CDR1 is GTSNPN and CDR2 is SVGIG (reference sequence). The CDR3 totals 11 residues. V lost 3 bases, J lost 9 bases, and 9 bases lay in between. The CDR3 reads CAWRAVREQFF. In DNA form, the CDR3 reads TGTGCCTGGAGGGCCGTTCGTGAGCAGTTCTTC.

The rearrangement joins TRBV11-2 to TRBJ1-6; no definite D call. V gave up 5 bases and J gave up 0 bases, with 5 bases separating them. The CDR3 sequence is 14 residues long. Germline CDR1 and CDR2: SGHAT and FQNNGV. The CDR3 is CASSPPSYNSPLHF. CDR3 in DNA: TGTGCCAGCAGCCCCCCCTCCTATAATTCACCCCTCCACTTT.

The sample holds a few counts of this clone. The V gene is TRBV29-1, the J gene TRBJ2-5; 13 nucleotides line up with TRBD2. The V gene's germline CDR1 is SQVTM and CDR2 ANQGSEA. Unmatched junction bases numbered 3, after V lost 0 bases and J lost 2 bases. The CDR3 has 16 residues. The CDR3 is CSVEDPTSGGQETQYF. The CDR3 region has the DNA TGCAGCGTTGAAGACCCGACTAGCGGGGGGCAAGAGACCCAGTACTTC.

This clone turned up a few times. The chain is built from TRBV7-9 and TRBJ1-1, with a tentative D call TRBD1 (5 bases). V was shortened by 5 bases and J by 1 base, with 11 bases between the two germline ends. Germline V lookup: CDR1 SEHNR, CDR2 FQNEAQ (reference sequence). The CDR3 runs 14 residues. The CDR3, as DNA: TGTGCCAGCAGCCCCGGGACGGCGAACACTGAAGCTTTCTTT. Translated: CASSPGTANTEAFF.

The chain links TRBV29-1 to TRBJ2-1; 7 nucleotides align to TRBD1. The germline V gene encodes CDR1 SQVTM and CDR2 ANQGSEA. Trimming at V came to 7 bases and at J to 9 bases, leaving 6 bases not matched to a gene. The CDR3 is made up of 11 amino acids. The CDR3 coding sequence is TGCAGCGGCACAGGGGCATTTGAGCAGTTCTTC. Amino acids: CSGTGAFEQFF.

This clone appeared a few times. The V and J genes are TRBV29-1 and TRBJ1-1; possibly TRBD1 for D (5 bases). CDR1 is SQVTM, CDR2 ANQGSEA, per germline. With 0 bases removed from V and 11 bases from J, the gap between germline ends came to 16 bases. The CDR3 totals 13 residues. CDR3 sequence (DNA): TGCAGCGTTGAAGATCAAGTAACTGAGGGGGCTTTCTTT. It translates to CSVEDQVTEGAFF.